Following are 21 T cell receptor beta chains from one sample sequenced in a study of cytomegalovirus exposure and HLA in healthy donors. The PCR used 60 Vbeta and 13 Jbeta primers. This table comes from immunoSEQ multiplex PCR, and its TCRdb copy is limited to in-frame clones, with some not included. Counted here are 150,000 to 200,000 clones, 65% to 85% occurring once; the ten biggest clones make up less than 6%. The sample consisted of PBMCs. The receptors shown here come from a woman under 40 in good health and CMV-seropositive.

This clone has a handful of counts. V gene TRBV5-1 combines with J gene TRBJ2-7, with D maybe TRBD2 (5 bases). Germline CDR1 reads SGHRS; CDR2 reads YFSETQ. This CDR3 has 14 amino acids. The V gene lost 4 bases and the J gene lost 1 base, with 12 bases spanning the gap. In nucleotides, the CDR3 is TGCGCCAGCAGCGACATCTGGAGGTCCTACGAGCAGTACTTC. Translation gives CASSDIWRSYEQYF.

The chain carries TRBV2 and TRBJ2-3, with 7 bases lining up with TRBD2. The germline V gene has CDR1 SNHLY and CDR2 FYNNEI. V gave up 4 bases and J gave up 2 bases; unmatched junction bases: 0. This CDR3 spans 13 amino acids. CDR3 sequence (DNA): TGTGCCAGCAGTGGGGACTACACAGATACGCAGTATTTT. It is translated as CASSGDYTDTQYF. Complete variable domain (other parts from reference TRBV2 and TRBJ2-3): EPEVTQTPSHQVTQMGQEVILRCVPISNHLYFYWYRQILGQKVEFLVSFYNNEISEKSEIFDDQFSVERPDGSNFTLKIRSTKLEDSAMYFCASSGDYTDTQYFGPGTRLTVL.

V usage is TRBV6-5 and J usage is TRBJ2-5, with TRBD1 as a possible D gene (5 bases). Deletions cut 8 bases from V and 8 bases from J, with 18 bases between. Germline V gene data show CDR1 as MNHEY and CDR2 as SVGAGI. The CDR3 extends over 13 amino acids. CDR3 nucleotide sequence: TGTGCCAGCCGCTCAGGGAAAGTGGGCACCCAGTACTTC. Translating gives CASRSGKVGTQYF.

CDR3 region: CASSESGQGRNTIYF. CDR3 nucleotides: TGCGCCAGCAGTGAATCGGGACAGGGAAGAAACACCATATATTTT. The J gene is TRBJ1-3, the V gene TRBV10-2; 9 positions agree with TRBD1. This CDR3 spans 15 amino acids. Losses at the gene ends were 3 bases for V and 5 bases for J; bases not matched to a gene: 5. Germline V lookup: CDR1 WSHSY, CDR2 SAAADI.

CDR3 residues: CATSREGQSYEQYF. The CDR3, as DNA: TGTGCCACCAGCAGAGAAGGACAGTCCTACGAGCAGTACTTC. This rearrangement joins TRBV15 to TRBJ2-7; TRBD1 might be the D (6 bases). Germline CDR1 and CDR2: LNHNV and YYDKDF (reference sequence). This CDR3 has 14 amino acids. V shed 0 bases and J shed 1 base, with 7 bases lying between them.

The genes are TRBV28 and TRBJ1-5; D is undetermined. V was pared by 5 bases and J by 7 bases, with 15 bases between. Germline assignment: CDR1 MDHEN and CDR2 SYDVKM. The CDR3 is 14 amino acids. CDR3 sequence reads: CASSLVGLRQPQHF. In DNA, the CDR3 is TGTGCCAGCAGTCTCGTCGGCTTGAGGCAGCCCCAGCATTTT.

V usage is TRBV6-5 and J usage is TRBJ2-1; D is unclear. There are 13 residues in the CDR3. The V end lost 4 bases, the J end lost 9 bases, and 13 bases lay between the germline ends. Germline V gene data show CDR1 as MNHEY and CDR2 as SVGAGI. This CDR3 is CASSWASESEQFF. In DNA form, the CDR3 reads TGTGCCAGCAGTTGGGCTTCAGAGAGTGAGCAGTTCTTC.

The CDR3 bases are TGTGCCATCAGTGAGTCGGTAGGACTAGCGCACTACGAGCAGTACTTC. Residues: CAISESVGLAHYEQYF. The chain combines TRBV10-3 with TRBJ2-7; 9 bases are shared with TRBD2. Unmatched junction bases numbered 6, after V lost 0 bases and J lost 3 bases. Looked up from germline, CDR1 is ENHRY and CDR2 is SYGVKD. The CDR3 is 16 residues long.

The rearrangement links TRBV7-8 to TRBJ2-3; maybe TRBD2 (5 bases). Trimming removed 3 bases from V and 0 bases from J, with 10 bases in between. The CDR3 loop spans 15 amino acids. CDR1 is SGHVS, CDR2 FQNEAQ, per germline. CDR3 nucleotide sequence: TGTGCCAGCAGCTTGACTATACCTAGCACAGATACGCAGTATTTT. This gives the protein CASSLTIPSTDTQYF.

V and J are TRBV15 and TRBJ2-1; the D gene is possibly TRBD2 (5 bases). V was trimmed by 1 base and J by 9 bases, leaving 13 bases between them. CDR1 and CDR2 from the germline V gene are LNHNV and YYDKDF (reference sequence). This CDR3 comprises 14 residues. In nucleotides, the CDR3 is TGTGCCACCAGCAGAGGGCGGGTACCCCGTGAGCAGTTCTTC. It specifies CATSRGRVPREQFF.

The CDR3 nucleotides are TGTGCCAGCAGATCGGGACAGAGCTCCTATAATTCACCCCTCCACTTT. Its translation: CASRSGQSSYNSPLHF. J is TRBJ1-6 and V is TRBV6-6; 7 bases agree with TRBD1. This CDR3 is 16 amino acids long. With V trimmed by 6 bases and J by 0 bases, 5 bases remained unmatched. Germline values: CDR1 MNHNY, CDR2 SVGAGI (reference sequence).

The rearrangement joins TRBV5-6 to TRBJ2-5, with TRBD2 as a possible D gene (6 bases). CDR3 length: 14 amino acids. Per germline, CDR1 SGHDT and CDR2 YYEEEE. V shed 0 bases and J shed 2 bases, with 8 bases lying between them. CDR3 residues: CASSLGGAQETQYF. Here the CDR3 DNA reads TGTGCCAGCAGCTTGGGCGGGGCGCAAGAGACCCAGTACTTC.

This sequence joins TRBV2 and TRBJ2-2, with 10 bases fitting TRBD2. There are 17 residues in the CDR3. In germline, CDR1 is SNHLY, CDR2 FYNNEI. The V gene end was trimmed by 5 bases and the J gene end by 4 bases; junction bases not matched to a gene: 10. The CDR3 region is CASSRSSVAGGTGELFF. The CDR3 nucleotides read TGTGCCAGCAGTCGAAGCTCGGTAGCGGGAGGCACCGGGGAGCTGTTTTTT.

This chain uses TRBV28 with TRBJ1-1; the match to TRBD1 covers 7 bases. Per the germline V gene, CDR1 is MDHEN and CDR2 is SYDVKM. The CDR3 loop spans 11 amino acids. The V and J ends lost 5 bases and 10 bases, in that order; junction bases with no gene match: 4. DNA of the CDR3: TGTGCCAGCAGTCCTCGACAGGGAGCTTTCTTT. Amino acid sequence: CASSPRQGAFF. The variable domain in full, completed from reference TRBV28 and TRBJ1-1, reads DVKVTQSSRYLVKRTGEKVFLECVQDMDHENMFWYRQDPGLGLRLIYFSYDVKMKEKGDIPEGYSVSREKKERFSLILESASTNQTSMYLCASSPRQGAFFGQGTRLTVV.

This rearrangement joins TRBV7-8 to TRBJ2-1; 13 bases align to TRBD2. Unmatched junction bases numbered 2, after V lost 1 base and J lost 8 bases. Germline assignment: CDR1 SGHVS and CDR2 FQNEAQ. CDR3 length: 15 residues. DNA of the CDR3: TGTGCCAGCAGCTTAGTACTAGCGGGGGGGGATGAGCAGTTCTTC. Its protein product is CASSLVLAGGDEQFF.

The chain has TRBV25-1 and TRBJ1-1; maybe TRBD1 (5 bases). V dropped 0 bases and J dropped 1 base, with 12 bases sitting between them. The germline CDR1 and CDR2 sequences are MGHDK and SYGVNS. CDR3 size: 16 residues. CDR3: CASSEYRGPRNTEAFF. The CDR3 bases are TGTGCCAGCAGTGAATATAGGGGCCCACGGAACACTGAAGCTTTCTTT.

This clone was recorded only once. This chain connects TRBV7-2 to TRBJ1-6; D may be TRBD1 (5 bases). The CDR3 covers 14 residues. Trimming removed 2 bases at V and 8 bases at J, with 10 bases between. Germline CDR1 is SGHTA and CDR2 is FQGNSA. This CDR3 is CASSLTGIDSPLHF. The CDR3 nucleotides are TGTGCCAGCAGCTTAACAGGCATAGATTCACCCCTCCACTTT.

The table lists this clone with a few counts. Other DNA sequences in the sample encode the same CDR3. V is TRBV29-1 and J is TRBJ2-7; the match to TRBD1 covers 9 bases. The ends lost 7 bases at V and 3 bases at J; junction bases unmatched: 4. Germline CDR1 SQVTM, CDR2 ANQGSEA. This CDR3 has 12 amino acids. This CDR3 is CSALDRGYEQYF. For the CDR3, the DNA is TGCAGCGCCTTGGACAGGGGCTACGAGCAGTACTTC.

The rearrangement joins TRBV5-4 to TRBJ2-1; 8 nucleotides match TRBD2. Looked up from germline, CDR1 is SGHNT and CDR2 is YYREEE (reference sequence). V was pared by 5 bases and J by 6 bases, with 16 bases of the junction left unmatched. This CDR3 is built from 17 residues. This CDR3 is CASRPHPSAGETNEQFF. CDR3 sequence (DNA): TGTGCCAGCAGGCCCCATCCCTCAGCGGGAGAGACCAATGAGCAGTTCTTC.

The chain employs TRBV6-1 and TRBJ2-1; D remains ambiguous. The CDR3 contains 12 residues. The ends were cut back, 0 bases at V and 10 bases at J, with 7 bases in the middle. CDR1 and CDR2 from the germline V gene are MNHNS and SASEGT. CDR3 sequence reads: CASSEALREQFF. CDR3 bases: TGTGCCAGCAGTGAAGCGCTTCGGGAGCAGTTCTTC.

The chain joins TRBV6-6 to TRBJ2-5, with D unclear. The CDR3 loop spans 12 amino acids. Per the germline V gene, CDR1 is MNHNY and CDR2 is SVGAGI (reference sequence). V shed 4 bases and J shed 2 bases, with 5 bases lying between them. In DNA, the CDR3 is TGTGCCAGCAGTTCTCAGCAAGAGACCCAGTACTTC. It is translated as CASSSQQETQYF.